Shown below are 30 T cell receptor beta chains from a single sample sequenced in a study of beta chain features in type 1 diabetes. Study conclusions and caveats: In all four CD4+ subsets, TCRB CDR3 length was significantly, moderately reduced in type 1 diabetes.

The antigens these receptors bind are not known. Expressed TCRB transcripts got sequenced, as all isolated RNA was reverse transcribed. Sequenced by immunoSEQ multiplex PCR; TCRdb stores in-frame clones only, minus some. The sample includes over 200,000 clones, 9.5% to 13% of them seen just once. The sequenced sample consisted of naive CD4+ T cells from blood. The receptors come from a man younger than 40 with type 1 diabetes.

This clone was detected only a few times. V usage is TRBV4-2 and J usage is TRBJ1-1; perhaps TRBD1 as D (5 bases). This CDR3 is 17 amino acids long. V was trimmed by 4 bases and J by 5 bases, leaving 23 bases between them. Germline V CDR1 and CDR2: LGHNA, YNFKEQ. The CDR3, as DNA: TGTGCCAGCAGCCGCGGGAGCCGGGGCAGGACGGGGACTGAAGCTTTCTTT. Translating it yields CASSRGSRGRTGTEAFF.

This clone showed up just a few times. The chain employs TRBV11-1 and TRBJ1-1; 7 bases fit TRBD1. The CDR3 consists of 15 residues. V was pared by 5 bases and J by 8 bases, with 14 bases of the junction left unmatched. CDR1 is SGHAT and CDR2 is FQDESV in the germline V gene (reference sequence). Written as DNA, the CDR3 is TGTGCCAGCAGCCACCCTCTGACAGGGTCGGGAGAAGCTTTCTTT. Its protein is CASSHPLTGSGEAFF.

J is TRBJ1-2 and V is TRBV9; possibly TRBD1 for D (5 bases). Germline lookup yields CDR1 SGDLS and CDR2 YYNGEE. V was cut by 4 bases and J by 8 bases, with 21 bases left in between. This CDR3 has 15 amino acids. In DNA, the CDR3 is TGTGCCAGCAGCATTCGGGGACTGGGAGGAATAGGCTACACCTTC. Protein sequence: CASSIRGLGGIGYTF.

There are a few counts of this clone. The CDR3 DNA follows: TGCAGCGTTGGTGTCAGAAAAGACACTGAAGCTTTCTTT. Residues: CSVGVRKDTEAFF. The chain employs TRBV29-1 and TRBJ1-1; no firm D call. Germline V gives CDR1 SQVTM, CDR2 ANQGSEA. V was clipped by 4 bases and J by 3 bases, with 12 bases between them. The CDR3 sequence is 13 residues long.

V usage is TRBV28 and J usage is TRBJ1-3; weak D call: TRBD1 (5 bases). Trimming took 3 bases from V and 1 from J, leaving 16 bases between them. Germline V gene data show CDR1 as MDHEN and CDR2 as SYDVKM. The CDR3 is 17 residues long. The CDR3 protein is CASSLVGLKLSGNTIYF. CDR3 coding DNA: TGTGCCAGCAGTTTGGTGGGACTGAAATTGTCTGGAAACACCATATATTTT. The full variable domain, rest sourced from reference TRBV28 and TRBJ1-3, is DVKVTQSSRYLVKRTGEKVFLECVQDMDHENMFWYRQDPGLGLRLIYFSYDVKMKEKGDIPEGYSVSREKKERFSLILESASTNQTSMYLCASSLVGLKLSGNTIYFGEGSWLTVV.

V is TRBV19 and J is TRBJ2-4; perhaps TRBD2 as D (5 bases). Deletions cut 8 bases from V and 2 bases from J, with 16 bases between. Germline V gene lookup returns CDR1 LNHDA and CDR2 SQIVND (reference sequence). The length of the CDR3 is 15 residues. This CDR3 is CASRPRGITKNIQYF. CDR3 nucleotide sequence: TGTGCCAGTCGCCCTCGGGGTATTACCAAAAACATTCAGTACTTC. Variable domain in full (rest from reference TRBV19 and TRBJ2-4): DGGITQSPKYLFRKEGQNVTLSCEQNLNHDAMYWYRQDPGQGLRLIYYSQIVNDFQKGDIAEGYSVSREKKESFPLTVTSAQKNPTAFYLCASRPRGITKNIQYFGAGTRLSVL.

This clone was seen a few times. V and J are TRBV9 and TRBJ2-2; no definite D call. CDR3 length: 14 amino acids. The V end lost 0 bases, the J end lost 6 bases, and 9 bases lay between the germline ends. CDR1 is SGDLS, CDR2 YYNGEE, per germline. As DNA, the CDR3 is TGTGCCAGCAGCGTAGAGGAACGGGCCGGGGAGCTGTTTTTT. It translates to CASSVEERAGELFF.

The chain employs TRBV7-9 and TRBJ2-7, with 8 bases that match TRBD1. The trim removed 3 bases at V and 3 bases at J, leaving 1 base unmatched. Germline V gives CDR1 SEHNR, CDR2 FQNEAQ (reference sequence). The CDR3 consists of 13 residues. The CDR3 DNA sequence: TGTGCCAGCAGCTTCGGGACAGGCTACGAGCAGTACTTC. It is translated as CASSFGTGYEQYF.

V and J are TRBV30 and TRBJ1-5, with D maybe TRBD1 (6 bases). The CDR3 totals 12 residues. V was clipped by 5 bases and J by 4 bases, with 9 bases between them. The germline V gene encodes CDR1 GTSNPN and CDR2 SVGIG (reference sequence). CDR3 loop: CAWGQTNQPQHF. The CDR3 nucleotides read TGTGCCTGGGGACAGACAAATCAGCCCCAGCATTTT. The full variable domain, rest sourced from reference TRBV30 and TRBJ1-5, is SQTIHQWPATLVQPVGSPLSLECTVEGTSNPNLYWYRQAAGRGLQLLFYSVGIGQISSEVPQNLSASRPQDRQFILSSKKLLLSDSGFYLCAWGQTNQPQHFGDGTRLSIL.

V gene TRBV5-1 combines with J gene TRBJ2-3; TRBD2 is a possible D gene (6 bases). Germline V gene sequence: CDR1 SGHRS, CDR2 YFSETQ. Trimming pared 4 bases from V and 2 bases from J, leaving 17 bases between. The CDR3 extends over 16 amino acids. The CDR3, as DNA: TGCGCCAGCAGCGCCAGGTCCTGGGACTCCACAGATACGCAGTATTTT. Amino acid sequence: CASSARSWDSTDTQYF.

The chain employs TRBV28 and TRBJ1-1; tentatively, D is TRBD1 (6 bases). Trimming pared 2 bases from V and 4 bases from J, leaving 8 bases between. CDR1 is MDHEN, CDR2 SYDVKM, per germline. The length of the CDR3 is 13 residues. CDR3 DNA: TGTGCCAGCAGTTTAGTAGGGGGCACTGAAGCTTTCTTT. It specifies CASSLVGGTEAFF.

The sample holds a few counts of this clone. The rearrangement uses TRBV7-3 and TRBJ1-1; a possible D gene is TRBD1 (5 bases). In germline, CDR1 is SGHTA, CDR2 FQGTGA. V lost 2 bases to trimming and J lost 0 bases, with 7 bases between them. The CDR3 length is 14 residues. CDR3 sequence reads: CASSLLGVNTEAFF. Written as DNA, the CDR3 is TGTGCCAGCAGCTTACTAGGGGTGAACACTGAAGCTTTCTTT.

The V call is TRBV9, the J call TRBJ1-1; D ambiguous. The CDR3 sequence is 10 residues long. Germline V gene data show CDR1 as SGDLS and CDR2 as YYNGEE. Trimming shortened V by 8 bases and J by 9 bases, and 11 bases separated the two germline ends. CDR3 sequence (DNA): TGTGCCAGAGTCAACTCCCAAGCTTTCTTT. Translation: CARVNSQAFF.

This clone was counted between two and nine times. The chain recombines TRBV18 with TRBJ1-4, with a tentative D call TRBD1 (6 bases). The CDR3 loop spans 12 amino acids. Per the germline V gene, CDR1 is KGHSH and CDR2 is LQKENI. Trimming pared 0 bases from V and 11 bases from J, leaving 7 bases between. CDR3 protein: CASSPPQGKLFF. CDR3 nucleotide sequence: TGTGCCAGCTCACCACCGCAGGGGAAACTGTTTTTT.

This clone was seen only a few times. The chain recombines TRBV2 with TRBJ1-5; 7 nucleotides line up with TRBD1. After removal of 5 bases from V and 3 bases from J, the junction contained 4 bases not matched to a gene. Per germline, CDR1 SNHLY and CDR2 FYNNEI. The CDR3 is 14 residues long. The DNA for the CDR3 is TGTGCCAGCAGTTCTGACAGGGTCAATCAGCCCCAGCATTTT. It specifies CASSSDRVNQPQHF.

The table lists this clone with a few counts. CDR3 nucleotides: TGTGCCTGGAGGCGGTCGGCTAATTCACCCCTCCACTTT. Protein product: CAWRRSANSPLHF. This chain joins TRBV30 and TRBJ1-6; D uncertain. CDR3 size: 13 residues. Per germline, CDR1 GTSNPN and CDR2 SVGIG (reference sequence). The V gene lost 3 bases and the J gene lost 6 bases, with 9 bases spanning the gap.

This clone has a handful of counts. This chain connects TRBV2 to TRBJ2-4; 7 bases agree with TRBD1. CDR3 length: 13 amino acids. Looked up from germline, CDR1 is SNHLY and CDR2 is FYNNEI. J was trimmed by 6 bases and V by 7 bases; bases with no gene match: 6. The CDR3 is CASKDRFINIQYF. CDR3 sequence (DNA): TGTGCCAGCAAGGACAGGTTCATAAACATTCAGTACTTC.

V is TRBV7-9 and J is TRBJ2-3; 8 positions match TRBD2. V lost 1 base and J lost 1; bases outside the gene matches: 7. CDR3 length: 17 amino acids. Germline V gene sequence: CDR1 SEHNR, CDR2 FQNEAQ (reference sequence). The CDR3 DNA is TGTGCCAGCAGCTTAGGTGAGGTAGCGGGGCGCACAGATACGCAGTATTTT. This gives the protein CASSLGEVAGRTDTQYF.

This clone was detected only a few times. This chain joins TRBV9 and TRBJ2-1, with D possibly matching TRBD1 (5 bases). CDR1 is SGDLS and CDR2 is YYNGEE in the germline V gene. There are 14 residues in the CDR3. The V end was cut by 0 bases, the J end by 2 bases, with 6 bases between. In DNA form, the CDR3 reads TGTGCCAGCAGCGTAGAAGGGGCCTACAATGAGCAGTTCTTC. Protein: CASSVEGAYNEQFF.

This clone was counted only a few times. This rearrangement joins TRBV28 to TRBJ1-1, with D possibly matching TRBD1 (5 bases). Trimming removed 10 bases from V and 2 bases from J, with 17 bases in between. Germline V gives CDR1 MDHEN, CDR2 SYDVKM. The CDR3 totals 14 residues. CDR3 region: CATQGPGDNTEAFF. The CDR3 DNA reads TGTGCCACCCAGGGTCCGGGTGACAACACTGAAGCTTTCTTT.

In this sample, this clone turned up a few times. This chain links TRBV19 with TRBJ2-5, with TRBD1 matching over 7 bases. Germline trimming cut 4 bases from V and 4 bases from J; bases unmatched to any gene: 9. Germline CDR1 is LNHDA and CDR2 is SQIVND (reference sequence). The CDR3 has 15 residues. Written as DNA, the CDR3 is TGTGCCAGTAGTACCTCGGGACAGTCGGGAGAGACCCAGTACTTC. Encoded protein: CASSTSGQSGETQYF.

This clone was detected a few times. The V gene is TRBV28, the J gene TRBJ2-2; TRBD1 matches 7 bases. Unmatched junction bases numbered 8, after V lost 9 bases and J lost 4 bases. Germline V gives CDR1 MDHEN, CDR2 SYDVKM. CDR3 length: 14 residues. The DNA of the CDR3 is TGTGCCAGTAAGACAGGGAGTGCCACCGGGGAGCTGTTTTTT. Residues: CASKTGSATGELFF.

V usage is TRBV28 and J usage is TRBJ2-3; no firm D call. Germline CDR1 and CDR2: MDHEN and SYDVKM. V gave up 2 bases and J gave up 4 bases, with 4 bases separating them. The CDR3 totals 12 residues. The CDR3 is CASSLRADTQYF. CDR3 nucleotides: TGTGCCAGCAGTTTAAGAGCAGATACGCAGTATTTT.

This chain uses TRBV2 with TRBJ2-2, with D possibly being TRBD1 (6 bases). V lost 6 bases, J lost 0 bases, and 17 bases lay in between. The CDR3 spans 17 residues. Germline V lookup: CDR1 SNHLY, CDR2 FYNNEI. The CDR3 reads CASRAGQPTPNTGELFF. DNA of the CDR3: TGTGCCAGCAGGGCTGGACAGCCCACTCCGAACACCGGGGAGCTGTTTTTT.

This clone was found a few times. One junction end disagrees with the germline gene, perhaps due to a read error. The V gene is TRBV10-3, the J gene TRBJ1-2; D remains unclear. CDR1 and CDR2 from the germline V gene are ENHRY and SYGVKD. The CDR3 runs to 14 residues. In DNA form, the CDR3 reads TGTGCCATCAGTGAAGACACCCGCCTGTATGACTACACCTTC. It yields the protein CAISEDTRLYDYTF.

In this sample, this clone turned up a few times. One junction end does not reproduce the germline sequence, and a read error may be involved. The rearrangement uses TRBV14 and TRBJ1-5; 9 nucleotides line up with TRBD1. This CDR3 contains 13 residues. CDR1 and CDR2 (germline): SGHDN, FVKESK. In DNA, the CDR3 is TGTGCCAGCAGCCAAGCCGCGGACCGGGACAGGGCATTT. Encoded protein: CASSQAADRDRAF. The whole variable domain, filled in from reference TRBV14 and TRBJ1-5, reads EAGVTQFPSHSVIEKGQTVTLRCDPISGHDNLYWYRRVMGKEIKFLLHFVKESKQDESGMPNNRFLAERTGGTYSTLKVQPAELEDSGVYFCASSQAADRDRAFGDGTRLSIL.

The CDR3 DNA reads TGCGCCAGCAGCCAAGGGGCGGGACTAGGGTTAGATACGCAGTATTTT. This gives the protein CASSQGAGLGLDTQYF. V gene TRBV4-3 combines with J gene TRBJ2-3; 8 bases align to TRBD2. This CDR3 comprises 16 residues. Germline V gene lookup returns CDR1 LGHNA and CDR2 YSLEER. V lost 1 base, J lost 5 bases, and 8 bases stayed unmatched.

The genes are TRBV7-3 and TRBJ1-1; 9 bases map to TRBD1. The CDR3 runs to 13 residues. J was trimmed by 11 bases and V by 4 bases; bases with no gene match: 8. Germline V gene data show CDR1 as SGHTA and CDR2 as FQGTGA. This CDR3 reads CASSSDRGSSAFF. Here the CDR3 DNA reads TGTGCCAGCAGCTCCGACAGGGGGAGTAGTGCTTTCTTT.

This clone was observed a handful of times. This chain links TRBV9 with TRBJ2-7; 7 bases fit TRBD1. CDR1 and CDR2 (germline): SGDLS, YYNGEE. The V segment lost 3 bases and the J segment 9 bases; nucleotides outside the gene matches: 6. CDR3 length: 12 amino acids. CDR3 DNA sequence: TGTGCCAGCAGCGAGGGACAGCAGCGGCAGTACTTC. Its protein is CASSEGQQRQYF.

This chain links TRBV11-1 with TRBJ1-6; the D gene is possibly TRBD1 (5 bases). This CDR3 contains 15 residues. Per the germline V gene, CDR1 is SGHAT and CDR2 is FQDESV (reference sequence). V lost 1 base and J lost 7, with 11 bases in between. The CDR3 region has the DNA TGTGCCAGCAGCTTAGTCGGCGCAGGGAATTCACCCCTCCACTTT. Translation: CASSLVGAGNSPLHF.